A selection of T cell receptor beta chains follows, all from one sample in a study of cytomegalovirus exposure and HLA in healthy donors. Using immunoSEQ multiplex PCR, the repertoire was profiled, and TCRdb retains in-frame clones only, with some absent. This repertoire shows 150,000 to 200,000 clones, approximately 96% found once; its top ten account for under 0.9%. Input material: PBMCs. These receptors came from a woman between 18 and 29 years old in good health and CMV-seronegative. Each CDR3 is given with its conserved first and last residue. The order of the fields is J gene, clone size, V gene, D gene, CDR3 DNA, CDR3 protein. The D gene is left open where the match is weak. Size values are once, few and many counts, or a class for expanded clones, and some rows have none.

J: TRBJ1-2; size: -; V: TRBV7-2; D: TRBD1; DNA: TGTGCCAGCAGCTTCGGGACAGGGGCTAACTATGGCTACACCTTC; CDR3: CASSFGTGANYGYTF
J: TRBJ2-1; size: -; V: TRBV19; D: -; DNA: TGTGCCAGTAGTATTCGGTACAATGAGCAGTTCTTC; CDR3: CASSIRYNEQFF
J: TRBJ1-6; size: -; V: TRBV2; D: -; DNA: TGTGCCAGCACTGCCGGGAGCTCCTATAATTCACCCCTCCACTTT; CDR3: CASTAGSSYNSPLHF
J: TRBJ2-3; size: -; V: TRBV9; D: TRBD2; DNA: TGTGCCAGCAGCGTAGAAAGCGGGAAAGCAGATACGCAGTATTTT; CDR3: CASSVESGKADTQYF
J: TRBJ2-7; size: -; V: TRBV6-5; D: TRBD2; DNA: TGTGCCAGCAATACGGGGGGACTGAACTACGAGCAGTACTTC; CDR3: CASNTGGLNYEQYF
J: TRBJ1-5; size: -; V: TRBV4-2; D: -; DNA: TGTGCCAGCAGCCAAGAGGAGTCCCGGGAAAATCAGCCCCAGCATTTT; CDR3: CASSQEESRENQPQHF
J: TRBJ2-1; size: -; V: TRBV7-8; D: TRBD2; DNA: TGTGCCAGCAGCTCTCCTAGCGGGGGCCGGATCAATGAGCAGTTCTTC; CDR3: CASSSPSGGRINEQFF
J: TRBJ1-6; size: -; V: TRBV11-2; D: TRBD1; DNA: TGTGCCAGCAGCTTCCGGGACAGGGATAATTCACCCCTCCACTTT; CDR3: CASSFRDRDNSPLHF
J: TRBJ2-2; size: -; V: TRBV7-3; D: TRBD1; DNA: TGTGCCAGCAGCTCCGGGACAGCCACCGGGGAGCTGTTTTTT; CDR3: CASSSGTATGELFF
J: TRBJ1-2; size: once; V: TRBV20-1; D: TRBD1; DNA: TGCAGTGCGGGACAGCCTTATGGCTACACCTTC; CDR3: CSAGQPYGYTF
J: TRBJ2-1; size: -; V: TRBV7-9; D: TRBD2; DNA: TGTGCCAGCAGCCGCGGGACTATTGATGAGCAGTTCTTC; CDR3: CASSRGTIDEQFF
J: TRBJ1-1; size: -; V: TRBV6-5; D: TRBD1; DNA: TGTGCCAGCAGTTACTCGGGACAGGGGGGGACTGAAGCTTTCTTT; CDR3: CASSYSGQGGTEAFF
J: TRBJ1-6; size: -; V: TRBV18; D: -; DNA: TGTGCCAGCTCACCCGGCCTTTCGGGTAATTCACCCCTCCACTTT; CDR3: CASSPGLSGNSPLHF
J: TRBJ1-2; size: -; V: TRBV7-2; D: -; DNA: TGTGCCAGCAGCACGACAACCCACTATGGCTACACCTTC; CDR3: CASSTTTHYGYTF
J: TRBJ2-7; size: -; V: TRBV5-5; D: TRBD1; DNA: TGTGCCAGCAGCCCCAGTCCGGCAGGGGGCACCTACGAGCAGTACTTC; CDR3: CASSPSPAGGTYEQYF
J: TRBJ2-5; size: -; V: TRBV9; D: -; DNA: TGTGCCAGCAGCGTAGGTGGGGGGGCCAGAGAGACCCAGTACTTC; CDR3: CASSVGGGARETQYF
J: TRBJ2-2; size: -; V: TRBV6-5; D: TRBD1; DNA: TGTGCCAGCAGTTCATTCGGACAGGGAAGGACCGGGGAGCTGTTTTTT; CDR3: CASSSFGQGRTGELFF
J: TRBJ2-7; size: once; V: TRBV19; D: -; DNA: TGTGCCAGTAGTTCGGGACATTTGGCCGAGCAGTACTTC; CDR3: CASSSGHLAEQYF
J: TRBJ2-2; size: -; V: TRBV9; D: -; DNA: TGTGCCAGCAGCATCAAAGGAGAGAGGAAGGAGATGGAGGTAAATATCACCGGGGAGCTGTTTTTT; CDR3: CASSIKGERKEMEVNITGELFF
J: TRBJ2-1; size: -; V: TRBV11-2; D: TRBD1; DNA: TGTGCCAGCAGCTCGCCCGACAGGGGTCCTTACCTCAATGAGCAGTTCTTC; CDR3: CASSSPDRGPYLNEQFF
J: TRBJ2-1; size: -; V: TRBV18; D: TRBD1; DNA: TGTGCCAGCTCAAACTGGGACAGGGGAACTAGTGAGCAGTTCTTC; CDR3: CASSNWDRGTSEQFF
J: TRBJ1-2; size: -; V: TRBV5-4; D: TRBD1; DNA: TGTGCCAGCAGCCCGCGGACAGGGGATGGCTACACCTTC; CDR3: CASSPRTGDGYTF
J: TRBJ2-7; size: -; V: TRBV6-6; D: -; DNA: TGTGCCAGCAGTCAGCCGGGGGGCAAGTACGAGCAGTACTTC; CDR3: CASSQPGGKYEQYF
J: TRBJ2-7; size: -; V: TRBV18; D: TRBD1; DNA: TGTGCCAGCTCACCCTTACAGGGGGCATCCTACGAGCAGTACTTC; CDR3: CASSPLQGASYEQYF
J: TRBJ2-1; size: -; V: TRBV27; D: TRBD2; DNA: TGTGCCAGCAGACCCGGGACTAGCGGATTCAATGAGCAGTTCTTC; CDR3: CASRPGTSGFNEQFF
J: TRBJ1-2; size: -; V: TRBV6-1; D: TRBD1; DNA: TGTGCCAGCAGGGGGACAGGGCTAGCTAACTATGGCTACACCTTC; CDR3: CASRGTGLANYGYTF
J: TRBJ2-7; size: -; V: TRBV19; D: TRBD2; DNA: TGTGCCAGTAGTACGTCGGGGGGGTTCGAGCAGTACTTC; CDR3: CASSTSGGFEQYF
J: TRBJ2-3; size: -; V: TRBV6-1; D: TRBD2; DNA: TGTGCCAGCCTAGCGGAGGTGGCAGATACGCAGTATTTT; CDR3: CASLAEVADTQYF
J: TRBJ2-7; size: -; V: TRBV4-2; D: TRBD2; DNA: TGTGCCAGCAGCCATAGGGAGAATAGCGGGGGACCCTACGAGCAGTACTTC; CDR3: CASSHRENSGGPYEQYF